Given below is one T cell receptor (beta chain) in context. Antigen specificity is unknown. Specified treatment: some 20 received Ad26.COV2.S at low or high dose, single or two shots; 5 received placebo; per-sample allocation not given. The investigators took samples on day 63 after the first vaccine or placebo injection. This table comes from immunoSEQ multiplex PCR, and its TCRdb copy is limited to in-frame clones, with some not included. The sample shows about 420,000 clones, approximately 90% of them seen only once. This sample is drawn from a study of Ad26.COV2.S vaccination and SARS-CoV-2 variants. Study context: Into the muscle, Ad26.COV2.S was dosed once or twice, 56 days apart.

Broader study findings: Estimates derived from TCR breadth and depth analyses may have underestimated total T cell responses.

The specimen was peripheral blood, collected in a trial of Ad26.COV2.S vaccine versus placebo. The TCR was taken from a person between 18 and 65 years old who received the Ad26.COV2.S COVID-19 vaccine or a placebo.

CDR3 amino acids: CASSFQTSGGAIDTQYF. The CDR3 DNA reads TGCGCCAGCAGCTTCCAAACTAGCGGGGGGGCCATAGATACGCAGTATTTT. This sequence joins TRBV5-1 and TRBJ2-3, with 13 bases identical to TRBD2. V shed 2 bases, J shed 5 bases, and the junction held 8 bases outside the gene matches. CDR1 and CDR2 from the germline V gene are SGHRS and YFSETQ. CDR3 length equals 17 residues.